The clone carrying this T cell receptor (beta chain) turned up a few times. This entry is derived from a study of T-cell memory formation after mild COVID-19. TCRdb fed the 5' RACE reads into MiXCR, producing one record per CDR3 protein. Seen here are hundreds of thousands of distinct CDR3 sequences, over 20% observed once, and the top ten hold roughly an eighth. Trimming took 4 bases from V and 7 from J, leaving 14 bases between them. Per germline, CDR1 MNHNS and CDR2 SASEGT. This CDR3 comprises 14 residues. The clonotype comes from an adult woman who had mild COVID-19 (a few samples of this study predate the infection). Cell type and time point are not known. The sequencing sample was made of PBMCs or a T cell subset sorted from them (not recorded which). The chain is built from TRBV6-1 and TRBJ1-5, with D maybe TRBD1 (5 bases). The CDR3 DNA sequence: TGTGCCAGCAGTGCCCGGGACGAGGGACAGCCCCAGCATTTT. Amino acid sequence: CASSARDEGQPQHF.